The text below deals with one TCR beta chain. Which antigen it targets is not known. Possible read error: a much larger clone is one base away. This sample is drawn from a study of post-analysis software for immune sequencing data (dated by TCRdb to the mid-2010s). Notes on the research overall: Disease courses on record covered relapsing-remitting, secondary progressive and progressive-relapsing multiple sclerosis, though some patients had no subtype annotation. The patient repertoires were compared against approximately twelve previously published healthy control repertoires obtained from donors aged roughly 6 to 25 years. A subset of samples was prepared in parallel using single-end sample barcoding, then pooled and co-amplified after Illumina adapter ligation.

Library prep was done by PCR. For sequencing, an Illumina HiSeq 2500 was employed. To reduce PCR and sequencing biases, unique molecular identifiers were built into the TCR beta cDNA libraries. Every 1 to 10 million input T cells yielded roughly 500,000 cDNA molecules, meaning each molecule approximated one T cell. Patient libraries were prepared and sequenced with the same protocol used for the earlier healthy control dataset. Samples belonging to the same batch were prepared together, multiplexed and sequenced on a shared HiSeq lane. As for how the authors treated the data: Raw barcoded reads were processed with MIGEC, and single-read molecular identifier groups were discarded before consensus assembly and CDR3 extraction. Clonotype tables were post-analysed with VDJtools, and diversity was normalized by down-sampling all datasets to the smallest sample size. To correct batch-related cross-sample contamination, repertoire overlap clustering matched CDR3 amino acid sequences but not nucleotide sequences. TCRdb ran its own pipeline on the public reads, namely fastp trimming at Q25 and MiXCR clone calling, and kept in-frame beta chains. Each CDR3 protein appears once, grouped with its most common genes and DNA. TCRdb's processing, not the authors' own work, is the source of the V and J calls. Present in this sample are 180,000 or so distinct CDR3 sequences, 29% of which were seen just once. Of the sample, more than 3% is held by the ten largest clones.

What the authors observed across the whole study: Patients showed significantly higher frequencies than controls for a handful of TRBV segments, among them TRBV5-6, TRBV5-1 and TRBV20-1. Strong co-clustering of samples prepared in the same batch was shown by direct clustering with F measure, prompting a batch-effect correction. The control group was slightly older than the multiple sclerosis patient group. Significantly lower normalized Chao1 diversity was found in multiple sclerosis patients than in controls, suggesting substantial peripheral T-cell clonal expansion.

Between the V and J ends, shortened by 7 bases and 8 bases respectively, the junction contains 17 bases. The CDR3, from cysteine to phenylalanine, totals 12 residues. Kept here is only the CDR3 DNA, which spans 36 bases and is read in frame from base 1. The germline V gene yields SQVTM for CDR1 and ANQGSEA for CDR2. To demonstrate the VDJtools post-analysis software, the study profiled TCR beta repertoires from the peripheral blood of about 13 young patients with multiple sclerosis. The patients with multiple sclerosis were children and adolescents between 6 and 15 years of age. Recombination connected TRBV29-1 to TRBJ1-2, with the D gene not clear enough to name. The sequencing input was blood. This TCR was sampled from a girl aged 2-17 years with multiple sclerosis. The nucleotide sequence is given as TGCAGCGGTGAGGGCACTCATGGCGGCTACACCTTC. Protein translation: CSGEGTHGGYTF. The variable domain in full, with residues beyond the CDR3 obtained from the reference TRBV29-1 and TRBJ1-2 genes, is SAVISQKPSRDICQRGTSLTIQCQVDSQVTMMFWYRQQPGQSLTLIATANQGSEATYESGFVIDKFPISRPNLTFSTLTVSNMSPEDSSIYLCSGEGTHGGYTFGSGTRLTVV.